This T cell receptor beta chain was sequenced for a study of beta chain features in type 1 diabetes (dated by TCRdb to the late 2010s). At the level of the whole study: Mean age, gender distribution, total cell number and subset yield did not differ between patients and healthy donors. Regulatory and stem cell-like memory subsets were obtained from only 8 patients and roughly eight healthy donors, while naive and central memory subsets were obtained from all 30 or so donors. The study compared TCRB repertoires of sorted circulating CD4+ T cell subsets between recently diagnosed type 1 diabetes patients and matched healthy donors. A total of roughly 100 million sorted cells were examined across all samples, and a strong correlation was observed between cell number per subset and RNA yield. Findings and caveats that apply to the study as a whole: Because the HLA sub-analyses included only small numbers of individuals, any influence of HLA type on TCRB rearrangement was left unresolved. PCR may preferentially amplify shorter templates, but because patient and control samples were amplified and corrected together, any resulting skew would affect both groups equally. Type 1 diabetes patients showed a moderate but significant shortening of TCRB CDR3 length in all four CD4+ subsets. Because cDNA was sequenced instead of genomic DNA, activated cells with high expression could be over-represented, although the groups did not differ in activation or CD3 levels. At VDJ recombination sites, patients with type 1 diabetes made fewer insertions and deleted more nucleotides, a pattern implying thymic rearrangement abnormalities. Naive, central memory and regulatory TCRB repertoires appeared to be more similar among patients than among healthy donors.

Taken from cysteine to phenylalanine, the CDR3 has 12 residues. CDR3 DNA only is kept here, 36 bases in frame from base 1. V drops 3 bases and J drops 4 bases, leaving 8 bases in between. The germline V gene supplies CDR1 SGHDT and CDR2 YYEEEE. All of the isolated RNA was reverse transcribed with the High Capacity cDNA Reverse Transcription Kit, so expressed TCRB transcripts were sequenced. Naive, central memory and regulatory T cell samples underwent deep immunoSEQ sequencing, averaging around 4 million total reads per sample. After sorted cells were lysed in RLT buffer, RNA was extracted with DNase-treated RNeasy Micro or Mini kits, with the choice depending on cell number. Each cell subset was processed on its own to prevent cross-contamination, while patient and healthy donor samples were processed together. Using the immunoSEQ multiplex PCR, TCRB sequences were amplified from cDNA into 87-bp fragments spanning the CDR3 region. Sequencing of the amplicons was performed on the Illumina HiSeq platform. As for how the authors treated the data: PCR bias was computationally corrected using synthetic template baselines, reads within Hamming distance 2 were collapsed, and singletons that could not be merged were discarded. Reads were aligned against IMGT to assign V, D and J genes, CDR3 length and insertions or deletions at six rearrangement sites. Within each subset, clonotype counts were normalized to sorted cell number, and only after that were true diversity and Gini coefficients computed with the tcR R package. The overlap coefficient, calculated on TCRB nucleotide sequences, was used to measure repertoire sharing. Out-of-frame TCRB sequences from naive cells were analyzed as a proxy for the pre-selection repertoire. Not all clones reach the TCRdb copy of this immuneACCESS table, which keeps in-frame sequences only. Checked studies attribute under half of the gap to unresolved V genes and leave the rest unexplained. The DNA was the basis for D and trimming; V, J and clone size are from that table. In all, the sample holds over 500,000 clones, and roughly 16% of those were seen once. The top ten clones comprise about 0.093% of the sample.

A few counts support this clone. Its antigen target is currently unknown. No base quality values were provided; no much bigger clone lies one nucleotide off. A single peripheral blood draw of around 0.11 L on average was collected from each donor into heparinised tubes. A BD FACSAria II was used to sort naive, central memory, regulatory and stem cell-like memory CD4+ T cells with a panel that included CD45RO, CCR7, CD25, CD127, CD95 and CD27. All sorted populations exceeded 98% purity. PBMCs were isolated immediately by Lymphoprep density gradient centrifugation and stained directly without culture. So that batch effects would be minimized, each experiment stained and sorted samples in pairs, pairing one healthy donor with one patient.

The clonotype originates from a young man in good health. Recombination joined TRBV5-6 with TRBJ2-7, with no confident D gene call. Sequences were obtained from naive CD4+ T cells from blood. In light of the paper, this sample's cell subset or site label describes: true naive CD4+ T cells. CDR3 reads: CASSSTPYEQYF. The base sequence is TGTGCCAGCAGCTCGACACCGTACGAGCAGTACTTC.